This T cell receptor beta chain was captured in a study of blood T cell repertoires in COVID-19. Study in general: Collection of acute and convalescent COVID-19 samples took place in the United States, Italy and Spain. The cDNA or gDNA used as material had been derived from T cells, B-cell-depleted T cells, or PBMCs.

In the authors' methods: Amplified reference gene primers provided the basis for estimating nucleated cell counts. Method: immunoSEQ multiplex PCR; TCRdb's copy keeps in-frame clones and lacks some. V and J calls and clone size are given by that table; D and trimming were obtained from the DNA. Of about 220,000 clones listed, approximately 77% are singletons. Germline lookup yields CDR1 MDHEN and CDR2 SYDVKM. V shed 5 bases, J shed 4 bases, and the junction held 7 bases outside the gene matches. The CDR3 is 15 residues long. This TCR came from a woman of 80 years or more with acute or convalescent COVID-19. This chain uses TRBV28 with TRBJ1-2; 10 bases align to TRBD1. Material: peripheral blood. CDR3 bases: TGTGCCAGCAGTCGTCCGGGACAGGGGATCTATGGCTACACCTTC. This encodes CASSRPGQGIYGYTF.